The T cell receptor (beta chain) under discussion was sequenced for a study of blood T cell repertoires in COVID-19. Study-level information: Spain, Italy and the United States supplied samples that represented acute and convalescent COVID-19.

The authors' processing: Amplification of reference gene primers provided the estimated nucleated cell counts. TCRdb keeps only in-frame clones here, not all; method: immunoSEQ multiplex PCR. V and J calls and clone size are as listed in that table; D and trimming were resolved from the DNA. The repertoire holds roughly 100,000 clones, with around nine tenths as singletons. The CDR3 totals 15 residues. Trimming cost V 5 bases and J 7 bases; bases outside gene matches: 8. Germline assignment: CDR1 SGHVS and CDR2 FQNEAQ. Sequenced material: peripheral blood. This clonotype was sampled from a woman older than 75 with acute or convalescent COVID-19. The V gene is TRBV7-8, the J gene TRBJ2-5; 12 bases agree with TRBD2. CDR3 nucleotides: TGTGCCAGCAGCCCGGCTAGCGGGGGGGTAGGGACCCAGTACTTC. Protein: CASSPASGGVGTQYF.